Shown below are 2 T cell receptor beta chains from a single sample sequenced in a study of T cells in Graves' hyperthyroidism and ophthalmopathy. Amplified regions were TCR beta CDR3 sequences from RNA transcripts. Initially, a first-round RT-PCR of the TCR CDR3 employed the HTBI primer set. Each CDR3 protein gets one entry after TCRdb re-called the multiplex PCR reads with MiXCR. The data show about 210,000 distinct CDR3 sequences, with approximately 17% seen just once and approximately 50% held by the top ten. Sequenced material: blood. All receptors derive from a man aged 50-60 years with Graves' hyperthyroidism.

The chain is built from TRBV6-1 and TRBJ2-5, with a weak D call TRBD2 (6 bases). The V end was cut by 5 bases, the J end by 4 bases, with 17 bases between. This CDR3 is 15 amino acids long. Per the germline V gene, CDR1 is MNHNS and CDR2 is SASEGT. The CDR3 sequence: CASSWGMGGLETQYF. DNA for the CDR3: TGTGCCAGCAGTTGGGGAATGGGGGGACTAGAGACCCAGTACTTC.

This clonotype was counted at least ten times. This rearrangement joins TRBV7-6 to TRBJ2-1; D gene uncertain. There are 16 residues in the CDR3. Germline V gene data show CDR1 as SGHVS and CDR2 as FNYEAQ. V was shortened by 2 bases and J by 0 bases, with 11 bases between the two germline ends. CDR3 in DNA: TGTGCCAGCAGCTTATTTAGAGGTGACTCCTACAATGAGCAGTTCTTC. Its protein product is CASSLFRGDSYNEQFF.